This entry lists 14 T cell receptor beta chains sequenced from one sample in a study of blood T cell repertoires in COVID-19 (dated by TCRdb to the early 2020s). The receptor library was made with the immunoSEQ multiplex PCR assay. As stored in TCRdb, this immuneACCESS dataset retains in-frame rearrangements with V and J assigned. A fraction of the clones does not appear; measured against another copy, unresolved V genes explain less than half of the discrepancy, and the remainder lacks a known reason. The sample yields 330,000 or so clones; about 88% were counted once. The ten top clones hold approximately 1% of the sample. Sequencing was performed on PBMCs or T cells enriched from blood (not recorded which). These receptor sequences come from a woman aged 30 to 39 who had been exposed to COVID-19.

The DNA for the CDR3 is TGTGCCACCAGCAGGGGACTAGCAGATACGCAGTATTTT. Amino acids: CATSRGLADTQYF. The rearrangement uses TRBV15 and TRBJ2-3; TRBD2 matches at 8 bases. CDR3 length: 13 residues. V was pared by 3 bases and J by 4 bases, with 0 bases of the junction left unmatched. The germline CDR1 and CDR2 sequences are LNHNV and YYDKDF (reference sequence).

This chain connects TRBV2 to TRBJ2-7; TRBD1 matches 9 bases. The CDR3 has 14 amino acids. From germline, CDR1 is SNHLY and CDR2 FYNNEI. Trimming removed 9 bases from V and 2 bases from J; junction bases left unmatched: 8. The CDR3 bases are TGTGCCAGTCTCGGACAGGGGACCACCTACGAGCAGTACTTC. Translated: CASLGQGTTYEQYF.

This chain connects TRBV5-5 to TRBJ2-7, with TRBD1 identical over 9 bases. The germline gives CDR1 SGHKS, CDR2 YYEKEE (reference sequence). The CDR3 spans 15 residues. Trimming removed 4 bases from V and 2 bases from J; junction bases left unmatched: 7. CDR3 region: CASSIGTGMPYEQYF. The CDR3 DNA is TGTGCCAGCAGCATAGGGACAGGGATGCCCTACGAGCAGTACTTC.

The chain is built from TRBV11-3 and TRBJ2-1; perhaps TRBD2 as D (5 bases). The CDR3 is made up of 15 amino acids. Per the germline V gene, CDR1 is SGHNT and CDR2 is YENEEA. V lost 5 bases, J lost 0 bases, and 11 bases lay in between. CDR3 DNA sequence: TGTGCCAGCAGCCCCCTGAGGGCCTCCTACAATGAGCAGTTCTTC. This encodes CASSPLRASYNEQFF.

V is TRBV13 and J is TRBJ2-5; no definite D call. Trimming took off 2 bases at V and 0 bases at J, with 10 bases between the two ends. This CDR3 is 15 amino acids long. The V gene's germline CDR1 is PRHDT and CDR2 FYEKMQ (reference sequence). The CDR3 loop is CASSLQRNHQETQYF. The CDR3 DNA is TGTGCCAGCAGCTTACAGCGAAACCACCAAGAGACCCAGTACTTC.

This chain joins TRBV11-2 and TRBJ2-3, with 7 bases lining up with TRBD1. The CDR3 covers 14 residues. The germline V gene encodes CDR1 SGHAT and CDR2 FQNNGV. The V and J ends lost 3 bases and 5 bases, in that order; junction bases with no gene match: 5. CDR3: CASSFRGREDTQYF. CDR3 bases: TGTGCCAGCAGCTTTAGGGGGCGCGAAGATACGCAGTATTTT.

The chain's CDR3 is CASRPDQETQYF. The CDR3 nucleotides are TGCGCCAGCAGGCCGGACCAAGAGACCCAGTACTTC. This chain connects TRBV5-1 to TRBJ2-5; no definite D call. The CDR3 consists of 12 residues. The germline gives CDR1 SGHRS, CDR2 YFSETQ. V was clipped by 5 bases and J by 0 bases, with 5 bases between them.

This chain uses TRBV2 with TRBJ2-7; 9 bases align to TRBD1. This CDR3 comprises 14 residues. The V gene's germline CDR1 is SNHLY and CDR2 FYNNEI. V was pared by 4 bases and J by 4 bases, with 5 bases of the junction left unmatched. CDR3 bases: TGTGCCAGCAGTGCGTCACAGGGGGCATACGAGCAGTACTTC. As protein: CASSASQGAYEQYF.

The chain combines TRBV7-3 with TRBJ1-2; weak D call: TRBD1 (5 bases). V was shortened by 2 bases and J by 3 bases, with 16 bases between the two germline ends. The CDR3 is made up of 16 amino acids. The germline gives CDR1 SGHTA, CDR2 FQGTGA. The CDR3 DNA sequence: TGTGCCAGCAGCTTATTTGGGCCCGGGGGTGACTATGGCTACACCTTC. This encodes CASSLFGPGGDYGYTF.

The chain uses TRBV20-1 and TRBJ2-5; D might be TRBD2 (6 bases). The length of the CDR3 is 11 residues. Germline V gives CDR1 DFQATT, CDR2 SNEGSKA (reference sequence). V lost 6 bases and J 8 bases, leaving 13 bases between the germline ends. The chain's CDR3 is CSAHKDYTQYF. DNA for the CDR3: TGCAGTGCCCACAAGGACTACACCCAGTACTTC.

The rearrangement links TRBV12-3 or TRBV12-4 to TRBJ1-1; unclear D gene. The germline V and J ends were trimmed by 8 bases and 5 bases, with 15 bases remaining between them. The CDR3 extends over 13 amino acids. In DNA form, the CDR3 reads TGTGCCAGCCGAAAGGGAGGTCCGACTGAAGCTTTCTTT. Amino acids: CASRKGGPTEAFF.

V and J are TRBV27 and TRBJ2-2; 7 bases fit TRBD2. In germline, CDR1 is MNHEY, CDR2 SMNVEV (reference sequence). The V and J ends lost 6 bases and 7 bases, in that order; junction bases with no gene match: 2. The CDR3 is 12 residues long. Written as DNA, the CDR3 is TGTGCCAGCAGGTTAGCGGGCGGGGAGCTGTTTTTT. The encoded protein is CASRLAGGELFF.

The chain is built from TRBV29-1 and TRBJ1-2; perhaps TRBD1 as D (5 bases). Trimming removed 5 bases at V and 3 bases at J, with 16 bases between. This CDR3 comprises 14 residues. The V gene's germline CDR1 is SQVTM and CDR2 ANQGSEA. The CDR3 DNA follows: TGCAGCGTTCAAGCCAGGGTATTCGACTATGGCTACACCTTC. This translates into CSVQARVFDYGYTF.

The rearrangement links TRBV27 to TRBJ2-1; 13 positions agree with TRBD2. CDR1 and CDR2 from the germline V gene are MNHEY and SMNVEV (reference sequence). This CDR3 is 17 amino acids long. J was trimmed by 4 bases and V by 5 bases; bases with no gene match: 8. CDR3 amino acids: CASSMRTSGSTYNEQFF. Written as DNA, the CDR3 is TGTGCCAGCAGTATGCGGACTAGCGGGAGTACTTACAATGAGCAGTTCTTC.